Listed below are T cell receptor beta chains from one sample, sequenced in a study of T cell responses to AZD1222 COVID-19 vaccine. The method was immunoSEQ multiplex PCR; TCRdb's version includes in-frame clones alone and lacks a portion of them. This sample has 150,000 to 180,000 clones, with roughly nine tenths found just once. Here the sequenced sample was peripheral blood, taken on day 0 of AZD1222 vaccination. The receptor set was obtained from an adult in good health. Each CDR3 is given with its conserved first and last residue.

j_call,v_call,cdr3_aa
TRBJ1-5,TRBV6-2/TRBV6-3,CASSRGTSPNGPQHF
TRBJ2-5,TRBV28,CASSLPTRQETQYF
TRBJ2-3,TRBV7-9,CASSLEGGATDTQYF
TRBJ2-2,TRBV19,CASRVQRRNTGELFF
TRBJ1-5,TRBV28,CASSFGVVGNQPQHF
TRBJ2-3,TRBV5-1,CASSLNPNRGLADTQYF
TRBJ2-7,TRBV7-3,CASSLRGAGGGGTSSEQYF
TRBJ2-2,TRBV27,CANPGNTGELFF
TRBJ1-1,TRBV3-1/TRBV3-2,CASSQAFAGAEAFF
TRBJ1-1,TRBV7-8,CASSLAPNTEAFF
TRBJ1-1,TRBV5-1,CASSKQGAAGNTEAFF
TRBJ2-1,TRBV7-2,CASRDLAGITYNEQFF
TRBJ1-1,TRBV19,CASSRGMNTEAFF
TRBJ2-1,TRBV11-3,CASSFFTLPSSYNEQFF
TRBJ2-1,TRBV7-9,CASSRSGTAYNEQFF
TRBJ2-7,TRBV6-1,CASSERTSGSLHF
TRBJ1-2,TRBV19,CASIPPFGGTGSYTF
TRBJ2-3,TRBV10-3,CAISESVNTDTQYF
TRBJ2-1,TRBV2,CASSQAGEVYNEQFF
TRBJ1-6,TRBV19,CASSTTGSSYNSPLHF
TRBJ2-7,TRBV7-3,CASSLTPGSSYEQYF
TRBJ2-7,TRBV18,CASSFGRAEQYF
TRBJ1-5,TRBV10-1,CASSVGGFSNQPQHF
TRBJ1-2,TRBV15,CATARGPEGGRDSGYTF
TRBJ1-1,TRBV5-6,CASSLPYSNTEAFF
TRBJ1-6,TRBV20-1,CSASRGMEDSPLHF
TRBJ2-2,TRBV5-1,CASSLDSNTGELFF
TRBJ1-2,TRBV10-3,CAIHSSRVGGDGYTF
TRBJ1-2,TRBV10-3,CAISGPGGASYGYTF
TRBJ1-2,TRBV6-5,CASSSPGLGYTF
TRBJ1-2,TRBV7-2,CASSSPAGGYTF
TRBJ1-1,TRBV12-3/TRBV12-4,CASSLAEGAEAFF
TRBJ1-4,TRBV10-3,CAISDHRRALNEKLFF
TRBJ2-3,TRBV6-6,CASSYEAGDGTDTQYF
TRBJ1-2,TRBV19,CASSMVEYGYTF
TRBJ2-3,TRBV28,CASSPPLGLGADTQYF
TRBJ1-1,TRBV4-3,CASSQHSGREAFF
TRBJ2-3,TRBV11-1,CASTQLAPDTQYF
TRBJ2-1,TRBV5-5,CASSLRDRGYNEQFF
TRBJ2-2,TRBV7-2,CASSLGRGQTTGELFF
TRBJ1-2,TRBV5-1,CASSPRGGIDGYTF
TRBJ1-5,TRBV4-1,CASSQNRGQPQHF
TRBJ2-5,TRBV6-5,CASTRLGQQETQYF
TRBJ2-5,TRBV29-1,CSVLAGGETQYF
TRBJ2-3,TRBV18,CASSPSDVQYF
TRBJ1-1,TRBV13,CASSFFRAGGSAGTEAFF
TRBJ1-5,TRBV30,CAWSRTGGFKPQHF
TRBJ1-2,TRBV29-1,CSVDGARYGYTF
TRBJ1-1,TRBV10-3,CAISLTVNTEAFF
TRBJ1-2,TRBV12-3/TRBV12-4,CASSLLVGKGYTF
TRBJ1-3,TRBV30,CAWSNQESGNTIYF
TRBJ2-2,TRBV15,CATSRGPGGELFF
TRBJ1-3,TRBV27,CASKEFSGNTIYF
TRBJ1-1,TRBV27,CASSFVDRLNTEAFF
TRBJ1-1,TRBV29-1,CSVGLTAYTEAFF
TRBJ2-2,TRBV5-1,CASSVSRSGGAGELFF
TRBJ2-7,TRBV19,CASRPQALSTQQYF
TRBJ2-1,TRBV7-3,CASSPRLAGGEQFF